This T cell receptor beta chain appears in the sequencing data of a study of T-cell memory formation after mild COVID-19. Germline loops: CDR1 SGDLS, CDR2 YYNGEE. This CDR3 is 15 amino acids long. With V trimmed by 3 bases and J by 3 bases, 3 bases remained unmatched. The authors produced TCR alpha and TCR beta cDNA libraries with sample barcodes and UMIs by 5'RACE using constant-segment primers. One entry per CDR3 protein results from TCRdb running MiXCR on the 5' RACE reads. The repertoire holds hundreds of thousands of distinct CDR3 sequences, 15% seen once, with about a fifth in the top ten. Ten or more counts support this clonotype. The antigen remains unidentified. Findings and limits, study-wide: Some responding clones appeared in pre-infection memory, suggesting cross-reactive memory joined. Mainly in CM and EM were contracting CD4+ clones; CD8+ were in EMRA.

This rearrangement joins TRBV9 to TRBJ2-1; 10 nucleotides line up with TRBD1. Sequences were obtained from PBMCs or a T cell subset sorted from them (not recorded which). The clonotype comes from a man aged 18 to 30 who had mild COVID-19 (a few samples of this study predate the infection). Cell type and time point are not known. CDR3 sequence: CASSGGQGVYNEQFF. The CDR3 coding sequence is TGTGCCAGCAGCGGCGGACAGGGGGTCTACAATGAGCAGTTCTTC.